Listed below are T cell receptor beta chains from one sample, sequenced in a study of T cell responses to AZD1222 COVID-19 vaccine. Profiling relied on immunoSEQ multiplex PCR, and the TCRdb table lists in-frame clones only, not all of them. The table has 130,000 or so clones, roughly 93% seen once. The input for sequencing was peripheral blood, taken on day 0 of AZD1222 vaccination. The receptors derive from an adult in good health. CDR3s include the opening cysteine and the closing phenylalanine or tryptophan. A D gene is named only where the DNA matches it firmly. Clone size is stated in some rows and not others, as once, few, many or a class when expanded.

v_call	clone_size	j_call	d_call	cdr3_length	cdr3_aa	cdr3_nt
TRBV7-6	.	TRBJ2-2	.	16	CASSSTSSRNTGELFF	TGTGCCAGCAGCTCCACTAGCAGTAGGAACACCGGGGAGCTGTTTTTT
TRBV7-3	once	TRBJ2-7	TRBD2	16	CASSLTSSSGRREQYF	TGTGCCAGCAGCTTAACGTCGTCTAGCGGGAGGCGCGAGCAGTACTTC
TRBV6-5	.	TRBJ1-3	.	15	CASSYVPGDGNTIYF	TGTGCCAGCAGTTACGTCCCGGGAGACGGAAACACCATATATTTT
TRBV6-1	.	TRBJ1-2	.	14	CASSEFSFIYGYTF	TGTGCCAGCAGTGAGTTTAGTTTTATCTATGGCTACACCTTC
TRBV21-1	.	TRBJ2-7	.	16	CASSTDRGPFPYEQYF	TGTGCCAGCAGCACCGACAGGGGGCCATTCCCCTACGAGCAGTACTTC
TRBV3-1/TRBV3-2	.	TRBJ2-7	.	13	CASSPGTTYEQYF	TGTGCCAGCAGCCCCGGGACAACTTACGAGCAGTACTTC
TRBV4-3	.	TRBJ2-7	.	14	CASSQDAGPYEQYF	TGCGCCAGCAGCCAAGATGCAGGGCCCTACGAGCAGTACTTC
TRBV5-4	.	TRBJ2-5	TRBD2	18	CASSLGGPSGRGQETQYF	TGTGCCAGCAGCTTGGGGGGGCCTAGCGGGAGGGGCCAAGAGACCCAGTACTTC
TRBV6-6	.	TRBJ1-6	.	16	CASSYPSGQTNSPLHF	TGTGCCAGCAGTTACCCGTCCGGACAGACCAATTCACCCCTCCACTTT
TRBV11-2	.	TRBJ1-2	.	12	CASSAGRLLVTF	TGTGCCAGCAGCGCCGGACGGTTGCTTGTCACCTTC
TRBV25-1	.	TRBJ2-3	TRBD2	13	CAIGTSGTDTQYF	TGTGCCATCGGGACTAGCGGGACAGATACGCAGTATTTT
TRBV9	.	TRBJ2-2	.	13	CASSLRDSGELFF	TGTGCCAGCAGCTTACGGGACTCCGGGGAGCTGTTTTTT
TRBV28	.	TRBJ1-5	.	15	CASSLYRFSNQPQHF	TGTGCCAGCAGTTTATACAGATTTAGCAATCAGCCCCAGCATTTT
TRBV7-2	once	TRBJ2-7	.	14	CASSPQRVGGEQYF	TGTGCCAGCAGCCCGCAGCGGGTGGGAGGCGAGCAGTACTTC
TRBV28	.	TRBJ1-2	TRBD1	13	CASTAGGIYGYTF	TGTGCCAGCACGGCAGGGGGCATCTATGGCTACACCTTC
TRBV7-9	.	TRBJ2-2	.	12	CASSLIPGELFF	TGTGCCAGCAGCCTTATACCCGGGGAGCTGTTTTTT
TRBV28	.	TRBJ2-3	TRBD2	11	CASSFAGGPYF	TGTGCCAGCAGTTTCGCGGGAGGGCCCTATTTT
TRBV5-5	.	TRBJ1-1	.	14	CASSWGHSNTEAFF	TGTGCCAGCAGCTGGGGACACTCCAACACTGAAGCTTTCTTT
TRBV19	.	TRBJ1-2	TRBD1	12	CASSPRGYGYTF	TGTGCCAGTAGTCCCAGGGGGTATGGCTACACCTTC
TRBV9	.	TRBJ2-5	.	16	CASSVRDSGGQETQYF	TGTGCCAGCAGCGTTAGGGACTCAGGGGGCCAAGAGACCCAGTACTTC
TRBV20-1	.	TRBJ2-7	TRBD2	13	CSASGSGGAEQYF	TGCAGTGCTAGTGGCAGCGGGGGGGCGGAGCAGTACTTC
TRBV30	.	TRBJ1-6	.	12	CAWDRRGSPLHF	TGTGCCTGGGACCGCAGGGGTTCACCCCTCCACTTT
TRBV4-2	.	TRBJ1-1	.	15	CASSQEVVGSTEAFF	TGTGCCAGCAGCCAAGAAGTGGTTGGCAGCACTGAAGCTTTCTTT
TRBV6-5	.	TRBJ1-1	.	14	CASSYQTENTEAFF	TGTGCCAGCAGTTACCAGACAGAGAACACTGAAGCTTTCTTT
TRBV19	.	TRBJ1-2	TRBD1	16	CASSMGQGEANYGYTF	TGTGCCAGTAGTATGGGACAGGGGGAAGCTAACTATGGCTACACCTTC
TRBV19	.	TRBJ1-2	.	13	CASRKQNNYGYTF	TGTGCCAGTAGAAAACAGAACAACTATGGCTACACCTTC
TRBV7-8	once	TRBJ1-2	.	14	CASSPRVHNYGYTF	TGTGCCAGCAGCCCGAGGGTTCATAACTATGGCTACACCTTC
TRBV27	.	TRBJ2-1	.	17	CASSHGLPRHLYNEQFF	TGTGCCAGCAGTCACGGACTCCCCCGACATTTGTACAATGAGCAGTTCTTC
TRBV21-1	.	TRBJ1-4	.	15	CASSSGDRGNEKLFF	TGTGCCAGCAGCTCCGGTGACAGGGGTAATGAAAAACTGTTTTTT